Described below is a single T cell receptor (beta chain) sequence and its context. The entry originates in a study of blood T cell repertoires in COVID-19. Study-level information: Whether acute or convalescent, the COVID-19 samples came from the United States, Italy and Spain. Sample material is recorded as cDNA or gDNA derived from T cells, B-cell-depleted T cells, or PBMCs.

In the original workflow: The assay estimated nucleated cells by amplifying reference gene primers. Sequenced by immunoSEQ multiplex PCR; TCRdb stores in-frame clones only, minus some. V, J and clone size are taken as reported in that table, and D and trimming were inferred from the DNA itself. The sample has 45,000 to 50,000 clones, roughly four fifths seen once; the top ten hold roughly 7%. Trimming removed 0 bases from V and 9 bases from J, with 12 bases in between. CDR1 and CDR2 from the germline V gene are SGHNT and YENEEA. CDR3 length: 13 amino acids. The sample comprised peripheral blood. The chain couples TRBV11-3 to TRBJ2-7; possible D gene TRBD2, 6 bases. The source is a middle-aged man with acute or convalescent COVID-19. CDR3 sequence (DNA): TGTGCCAGCAGCTTAGATGGAGGGGCAGGGCAGTACTTC. Its protein product is CASSLDGGAGQYF.